A selection of T cell receptor beta chains follows, all from one sample in a study of blood T cell repertoires in COVID-19. Profiling relied on immunoSEQ multiplex PCR, and the TCRdb table lists in-frame clones only, not all of them. The table includes tens of thousands of clones, 60% to 80% detected once. The sample was PBMCs or T cells enriched from blood (not recorded which). These TCRs come from a woman in her forties or fifties with acute COVID-19. Both conserved end residues are part of each CDR3. Each record gives: CDR3 protein, J gene, D gene, V gene. D genes are given only for firm matches.

CSVQGSRQGTQYF,TRBJ2-3,-,TRBV29-1
CASSFGGPGSPLHF,TRBJ1-6,-,TRBV5-1
CAWSVSGVSNQPQHF,TRBJ1-5,-,TRBV30
CASSQDTGSQPQHF,TRBJ1-5,-,TRBV3-1/TRBV3-2
CAWSVPGMGQPQHF,TRBJ1-5,-,TRBV30
CASSEAPTTGELFF,TRBJ2-2,-,TRBV6-6
CASSLLTLDRVHF,TRBJ2-7,TRBD1,TRBV28
CASSMTGGIGYGYTF,TRBJ1-2,TRBD1,TRBV5-6
CASSARTGISETQYF,TRBJ2-5,TRBD1,TRBV11-1
CASSSTGRSYNSPLHF,TRBJ1-6,-,TRBV6-5
CASSLIPGGEETQYF,TRBJ2-5,-,TRBV7-6
CASSQDRGTNYGYTF,TRBJ1-2,-,TRBV4-1
CASAGPNQPQHF,TRBJ1-5,-,TRBV6-5
CAWSRTGKNQPQHF,TRBJ1-5,TRBD1,TRBV30
CASSQERVSSYNEQFF,TRBJ2-1,-,TRBV4-2
CASSPLIIGELFF,TRBJ2-2,-,TRBV27
CASSRGSGANVLTF,TRBJ2-6,-,TRBV10-1
CSASSHDREKQETQYF,TRBJ2-5,TRBD1,TRBV20-1
CASRSRDRGDGYTF,TRBJ1-2,TRBD1,TRBV5-5
CASSREQNTEAFF,TRBJ1-1,-,TRBV10-2
CASSLDNEQYF,TRBJ2-7,-,TRBV13
CATSSGTGTEAFF,TRBJ1-1,TRBD1,TRBV15
CASSWGQGPTNEKLFF,TRBJ1-4,TRBD1,TRBV27
CSVRESLYEQYF,TRBJ2-7,-,TRBV29-1
CASSQDAAELSGNTIYF,TRBJ1-3,-,TRBV3-1/TRBV3-2
CASSPVTSGPLYEQYF,TRBJ2-7,TRBD2,TRBV11-2
CASSSGQGAYNSPLHF,TRBJ1-6,TRBD1,TRBV3-1/TRBV3-2
CSVESDTEKDTGELFF,TRBJ2-2,-,TRBV29-1
CASSLTEGLLEGYTF,TRBJ1-2,-,TRBV5-4
CASSQDLGQMANTGELFF,TRBJ2-2,-,TRBV3-1/TRBV3-2
CASSVLAGGDTQYF,TRBJ2-3,TRBD2,TRBV2
CASSDVIRTGEFGYTF,TRBJ1-2,TRBD1,TRBV6-1
CASSIGQANYGYTF,TRBJ1-2,-,TRBV19